One T cell receptor (beta chain) is described in this entry. Produced via immunoSEQ multiplex PCR; TCRdb's table is partial and in-frame only. The sample contains 150,000 to 200,000 clones, under 85% of which appear only once. There are 15 residues in the CDR3. Trimming cost V 6 bases and J 5 bases; bases outside gene matches: 9. Germline V gene sequence: CDR1 SNHLY, CDR2 FYNNEI. This record comes from a study of blood T cell repertoires in COVID-19. At the level of the study: T cells, B-cell-depleted T cells, or PBMCs supplied cDNA or gDNA.

The clonotype comes from a woman in her sixties or seventies with COVID-19, enrolled during active disease. The chain combines TRBV2 with TRBJ2-2; 7 bases agree with TRBD1. The sequencing input was peripheral blood. This CDR3 is CASRSTGAGTGELFF. CDR3 nucleotide sequence: TGTGCCAGCAGGTCAACAGGGGCGGGTACCGGGGAGCTGTTTTTT.